These T cell receptor beta chains were read from a single sample in a study of blood T cell repertoires in COVID-19. Libraries were prepared by immunoSEQ multiplex PCR; TCRdb keeps only in-frame clonotypes and omits some of them. The table has 45,000 to 50,000 clones, about 83% seen once; the top ten hold 8.2%. Sequences were obtained from peripheral blood. The receptors shown here come from an elderly man in a cohort sampled during active COVID-19. Each CDR3 is given with its conserved first and last residue. The order of the fields is clone size, J gene, D gene, V gene, CDR3 protein, CDR3 DNA. The D gene is left open where the match is weak. Some rows have no size entry. The others give once, few or many, or a class for an expanded clone.

>NA|TRBJ2-1|TRBD2|TRBV18
CASSPSGSSYNEQFF
TGTGCCAGCTCACCAAGCGGGAGCTCCTACAATGAGCAGTTCTTC
>NA|TRBJ2-7|TRBD1|TRBV11-2
CASSLAGTGAYEQYF
TGTGCCAGCAGCCTTGCCGGGACAGGGGCCTACGAGCAGTACTTC
>NA|TRBJ2-1|TRBD2|TRBV7-9
CASSSPGLAGPSSYNEQFF
TGTGCCAGCAGCTCCCCGGGACTAGCGGGGCCGAGCTCCTACAATGAGCAGTTCTTC
>NA|TRBJ2-7|NA|TRBV19
CASSKTGEYEQYF
TGTGCCAGTAGTAAGACGGGGGAGTACGAGCAGTACTTC
>once|TRBJ2-5|NA|TRBV6-5
CASSRQTGETQYF
TGTGCCAGCAGTCGACAGACGGGAGAGACCCAGTACTTC
>few|TRBJ2-7|TRBD2|TRBV10-2
CASSQTSGGSSYEQYF
TGCGCCAGCAGTCAGACTAGCGGGGGGTCCTCCTACGAGCAGTACTTC
>once|TRBJ1-1|NA|TRBV6-6
CASSYSDRNTEAFF
TGTGCCAGCAGTTACTCGGACAGGAACACTGAAGCTTTCTTT
>NA|TRBJ2-1|NA|TRBV27
CASSLSPFYNEQFF
TGTGCCAGCAGTTTAAGCCCCTTTTACAATGAGCAGTTCTTC
>NA|TRBJ2-3|NA|TRBV19
CASTPMGATDTQYF
TGTGCCAGTACCCCAATGGGGGCCACAGATACGCAGTATTTT
>NA|TRBJ2-1|TRBD2|TRBV10-1
CASSEMIAGGFDEQFF
TGCGCCAGCAGTGAGATGATAGCGGGAGGTTTCGATGAGCAGTTCTTC
>NA|TRBJ2-3|TRBD2|TRBV7-2
CASSLAVMGLAGLTDTQYF
TGTGCCAGCAGCTTAGCGGTTATGGGACTAGCGGGCCTCACAGATACGCAGTATTTT
>NA|TRBJ2-7|NA|TRBV5-4
CASSSDRRGRYGEQYF
TGTGCCAGCAGCTCAGATCGGAGGGGCAGGTATGGGGAGCAGTACTTC
>NA|TRBJ1-3|NA|TRBV19
CASSFWTSNSGNTIYF
TGTGCCAGTAGTTTCTGGACTTCCAACTCTGGAAACACCATATATTTT
>NA|TRBJ2-5|NA|TRBV11-2
CASSPGQPPRETQYF
TGTGCCAGCAGCCCCGGACAGCCTCCCAGGGAGACCCAGTACTTC
>NA|TRBJ2-3|NA|TRBV7-9
CASSTRASTDTQYF
TGTGCCAGCAGTACGAGAGCCAGCACAGATACGCAGTATTTT
>NA|TRBJ1-6|NA|TRBV10-3
CAISDWHNNSPLHF
TGTGCCATCAGTGATTGGCACAATAATTCACCCCTCCACTTT
>NA|TRBJ2-3|NA|TRBV5-1
CASSAGLDTDTQYF
TGCGCCAGCAGCGCGGGACTCGACACAGATACGCAGTATTTT
>few|TRBJ1-1|NA|TRBV19
CASSYRENTEAFF
TGTGCCAGTAGTTACAGGGAGAACACTGAAGCTTTCTTT
>NA|TRBJ1-2|NA|TRBV19
CASSLRAGRGDYGYTF
TGTGCCAGTAGTCTCCGGGCGGGGCGCGGTGACTATGGCTACACCTTC
>few|TRBJ1-6|NA|TRBV4-1
CASSLTDGSYNSPLHF
TGCGCCAGCAGCCTGACAGACGGTTCCTATAATTCACCCCTCCACTTT
>NA|TRBJ2-7|TRBD1|TRBV28
CASSSRTGAYEQYF
TGTGCCAGCAGTTCCCGGACAGGGGCCTACGAGCAGTACTTC
>NA|TRBJ1-5|TRBD1|TRBV28
CASTTNRQGNQPQHF
TGTGCCAGCACCACCAATCGACAGGGGAATCAGCCCCAGCATTTT
>NA|TRBJ2-3|NA|TRBV27
CASSLSGDTQYF
TGTGCCAGCAGTTTATCCGGAGATACGCAGTATTTT
>NA|TRBJ1-6|NA|TRBV15
CATSRDPQGLNSPLHF
TGTGCCACCAGCAGAGATCCCCAGGGCCTTAATTCACCCCTCCACTTT
>NA|TRBJ1-6|NA|TRBV12-3/TRBV12-4
CASRISVSPLHF
TGTGCCAGCAGAATCAGTGTTTCACCCCTCCACTTT
>once|TRBJ2-5|TRBD1|TRBV2
CASTPPWGQQETQYF
TGTGCCAGCACCCCCCCTTGGGGACAGCAAGAGACCCAGTACTTC
>NA|TRBJ2-7|NA|TRBV24-1
CATPPGDRYEQYF
TGTGCCACCCCCCCCGGAGATCGTTACGAGCAGTACTTC
>few|TRBJ1-1|NA|TRBV29-1
CSVGLGLGSTEAFF
TGCAGCGTTGGGTTGGGTCTAGGTAGCACTGAAGCTTTCTTT
>NA|TRBJ2-2|TRBD1|TRBV11-2
CASSWDRGVDTGELFF
TGTGCCAGCAGCTGGGACAGGGGGGTAGACACCGGGGAGCTGTTTTTT
>NA|TRBJ2-2|TRBD1|TRBV5-1
CASSSGQTTNTGELFF
TGCGCCAGCAGCTCGGGACAGACCACGAACACCGGGGAGCTGTTTTTT
>NA|TRBJ2-7|NA|TRBV12-3/TRBV12-4
CASSLQAAYEQYF
TGTGCCAGCAGTTTACAGGCCGCCTACGAGCAGTACTTC
>NA|TRBJ1-1|TRBD1|TRBV10-3
CAISGFPGQGGTEAFF
TGTGCCATCAGTGGATTCCCGGGACAGGGGGGCACTGAAGCTTTCTTT
>once|TRBJ1-1|NA|TRBV12-3/TRBV12-4
CASSLGVRTEAFF
TGTGCCAGCAGTTTAGGGGTGAGGACTGAAGCTTTCTTT
>NA|TRBJ2-7|NA|TRBV27
CASRATPGSIPGAGRGEQYF
TGTGCCAGCAGAGCTACCCCCGGTAGCATACCGGGAGCAGGTCGAGGGGAGCAGTACTTC
>NA|TRBJ2-1|TRBD2|TRBV28
CASSLSAGGSYNEQFF
TGTGCCAGCAGTTTATCAGCGGGGGGCTCCTACAATGAGCAGTTCTTC
>NA|TRBJ1-2|NA|TRBV7-3
CASSPGGYGYGYTF
TGCGCCAGCAGCCCGGGGGGGTACGGGTATGGCTACACCTTC
>NA|TRBJ2-7|NA|TRBV9
CASSVAQGSILYF
NA
>few|TRBJ1-5|NA|TRBV20-1
CSASVSPNQPQHF
TGCAGTGCTAGTGTCAGTCCCAATCAGCCCCAGCATTTT
>NA|TRBJ2-7|NA|TRBV18
CASSRGLDGEQYF
TGTGCCAGCTCACGCGGGTTAGATGGCGAGCAGTACTTC
>NA|TRBJ2-5|TRBD2|TRBV7-9
CASSLMTSEETQYF
TGTGCCAGCAGCTTAATGACTAGCGAAGAGACCCAGTACTTC
>NA|TRBJ1-3|NA|TRBV6-2/TRBV6-3
CASSPQGSSGNTIYF
TGTGCCAGCAGTCCCCAGGGAAGCTCTGGAAACACCATATATTTT
>NA|TRBJ2-2|TRBD1|TRBV3-1/TRBV3-2
CASSRGQGYTGELFF
TGTGCCAGCAGCCGCGGACAGGGCTACACCGGGGAGCTGTTTTTT
>once|TRBJ2-7|NA|TRBV7-9
CASRTGTRSEQYF
TGTGCCAGCAGAACCGGGACACGAAGCGAGCAGTACTTC
>NA|TRBJ2-7|NA|TRBV2
CASSEWHSYEQYF
TGTGCCAGCAGTGAATGGCATTCCTACGAGCAGTACTTC
>once|TRBJ1-5|TRBD1|TRBV24-1
CATSDPGQGRNQPQHF
TGTGCCACCAGTGACCCAGGACAGGGCAGGAATCAGCCCCAGCATTTT
>NA|TRBJ2-7|NA|TRBV28
CASRVRATGEQYF
TGTGCCAGCAGAGTGAGGGCGACGGGCGAGCAGTACTTC
>NA|TRBJ1-5|TRBD1|TRBV27
CASSLGGTGDQPQHF
TGTGCCAGCAGTTTGGGCGGGACAGGCGATCAGCCCCAGCATTTT
>NA|TRBJ2-2|TRBD1|TRBV2
CASRTGANTGELFF
TGTGCCAGCCGGACAGGAGCGAACACCGGGGAGCTGTTTTTT
>NA|TRBJ1-1|NA|TRBV7-9
CASSFQGGDTEAFF
TGTGCCAGCAGCTTTCAGGGAGGGGACACTGAAGCTTTCTTT
>NA|TRBJ2-1|TRBD2|TRBV7-6
CASSSWTSGGDEQFF
TGTGCCAGCAGCTCCTGGACTAGCGGGGGTGATGAGCAGTTCTTC
>NA|TRBJ2-1|NA|TRBV30
CAWSSQGAGASYNEQFF
TGTGCCTGGAGTTCGCAGGGGGCGGGAGCATCCTACAATGAGCAGTTCTTC
>NA|TRBJ2-6|TRBD1|TRBV18
CASSPTGEANVLTF
TGTGCCAGCTCACCGACAGGGGAGGCCAACGTCCTGACTTTC
>few|TRBJ1-1|TRBD1|TRBV28
CASSRPGGTEAFF
TGTGCCAGCAGCCGACCAGGGGGCACTGAAGCTTTCTTT
>NA|TRBJ1-4|NA|TRBV15
CATSRDQREKLFF
TGTGCCACCAGCAGAGATCAGAGGGAAAAACTGTTTTTT
>few|TRBJ2-1|TRBD2|TRBV3-1/TRBV3-2
CASSQDPGLASGEQFF
TGTGCCAGCAGCCAAGATCCGGGACTAGCGAGCGGGGAGCAGTTCTTC
>NA|TRBJ1-4|NA|TRBV6-6
CASGPQALDEKLFF
TGTGCCAGCGGGCCACAGGCACTTGACGAAAAACTGTTTTTT